This paragraph reports one T cell receptor beta chain. Per the study methods: Scientists estimated how many nucleated cells there were by amplifying reference gene primers. This table comes from immunoSEQ multiplex PCR, and its TCRdb copy is limited to in-frame clones, with some not included. Clonal size and the V and J genes are those of that table, whereas D and trimming came from the DNA. The table lists over 100,000 clones, 85% to 90% of them singletons. The sample is drawn from a study of blood T cell repertoires in COVID-19. The wider study: COVID-19 samples collected from the United States, Italy and Spain covered acute and convalescent phases. From T cells, B-cell-depleted T cells, or PBMCs came the material, which was cDNA or gDNA.

CDR3 length: 17 amino acids. Trimming took off 3 bases at V and 7 bases at J, with 25 bases between the two ends. The V gene's germline CDR1 is LGHNA and CDR2 YSLEER. The sequence was collected from a human donor in a cohort sampled during active COVID-19. V usage is TRBV4-3 and J usage is TRBJ2-7; possibly TRBD2 for D (6 bases). The material sequenced was peripheral blood. This chain's CDR3 is CASSHFPGGYGGFEQYF. CDR3 bases: TGCGCCAGCAGCCACTTCCCGGGCGGCTACGGGGGATTTGAGCAGTACTTC.